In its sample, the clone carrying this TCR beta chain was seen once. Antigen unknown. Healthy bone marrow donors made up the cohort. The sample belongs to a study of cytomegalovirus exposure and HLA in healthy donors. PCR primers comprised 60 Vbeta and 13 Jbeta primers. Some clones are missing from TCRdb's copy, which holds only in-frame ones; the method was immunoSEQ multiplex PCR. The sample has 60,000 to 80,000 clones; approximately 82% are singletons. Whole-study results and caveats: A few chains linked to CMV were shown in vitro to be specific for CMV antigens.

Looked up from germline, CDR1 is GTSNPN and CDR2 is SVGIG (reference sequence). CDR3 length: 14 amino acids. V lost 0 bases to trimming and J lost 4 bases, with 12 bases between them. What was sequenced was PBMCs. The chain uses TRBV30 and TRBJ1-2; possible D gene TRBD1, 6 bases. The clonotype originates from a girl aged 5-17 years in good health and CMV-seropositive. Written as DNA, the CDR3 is TGTGCCTGGAGTGTACTGGGCAGGGGCTATGGCTACACCTTC. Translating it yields CAWSVLGRGYGYTF. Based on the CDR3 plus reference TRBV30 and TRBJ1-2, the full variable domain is SQTIHQWPATLVQPVGSPLSLECTVEGTSNPNLYWYRQAAGRGLQLLFYSVGIGQISSEVPQNLSASRPQDRQFILSSKKLLLSDSGFYLCAWSVLGRGYGYTFGSGTRLTVV.